This T cell receptor beta chain derives from a study of T cell repertoires in cytomegalovirus infection. At the level of the study: Researchers turned to recently identified HLA-C-restricted CMV epitopes as well as well-studied HLA-B-restricted ones. Based on public TCR beta signatures, there were indications of CMV infection and of a matching HLA type. General study results and limits: Of the TCR beta families, the public ones yielded a cumulative frequency that identified carriers of CMV plus the relevant HLA. The ex vivo response was dominated by HLA-C-restricted CMV-specific TCR beta clonotypes.

Per germline, CDR1 DFQATT and CDR2 SNEGSKA (reference sequence). The CDR3 runs to 15 residues. Trimming stripped 0 bases from V and 7 bases from J, with 16 bases between. Each CDR3 protein gets one entry after TCRdb re-called the reads with MiXCR. Of roughly 500,000 distinct CDR3 sequences in the sample, around a third were seen once. With regard to this clonotype: No antigen is known for it.

This sequence originates from a human donor in good health (CMV status not recorded). Some clones in this sample may be carry-over from other donors' samples. The starting material was cultured PBMCs, obtained from culture after CMV antigen stimulation. The chain recombines TRBV20-1 with TRBJ2-1; TRBD2 is a possible D gene (6 bases). CDR3 DNA sequence: TGCAGTGCTAGAGATCCTCAGACTAGTCCGAATGAGCAGTTCTTC. Translated: CSARDPQTSPNEQFF.